Below, 5 T cell receptor beta chains from the same sample are listed, as sequenced in a study of blood T cell repertoires in COVID-19. Libraries were prepared by immunoSEQ multiplex PCR; TCRdb keeps only in-frame clonotypes and omits some of them. Of about 220,000 clones listed, around 89% are singletons. The sample consisted of PBMCs or T cells enriched from blood (not recorded which). These TCRs come from a man aged 25 to 40 who had been exposed to COVID-19.

This chain links TRBV6-5 with TRBJ2-2, with a tentative D call TRBD2 (6 bases). Between the trimmed V and J ends, which lost 7 bases and 4 bases, there was a span of 16 bases. CDR3 length: 15 amino acids. Germline CDR1 reads MNHEY; CDR2 reads SVGAGI. The DNA for the CDR3 is TGTGCCAGCATGGTGGAGGGACGAGGCACCGGGGAGCTGTTTTTT. This encodes CASMVEGRGTGELFF.

This chain joins TRBV19 and TRBJ2-1; D is possibly TRBD2 (5 bases). There are 13 residues in the CDR3. In germline, CDR1 is LNHDA, CDR2 SQIVND (reference sequence). The ends were cut back, 5 bases at V and 7 bases at J, with 12 bases in the middle. CDR3 sequence: CASSPGIVNEQFF. CDR3 in DNA: TGTGCCAGTAGTCCGGGAATTGTGAATGAGCAGTTCTTC.

V gene TRBV9 combines with J gene TRBJ1-3; perhaps TRBD1 as D (5 bases). CDR3 size: 13 residues. Germline CDR1 reads SGDLS; CDR2 reads YYNGEE. The V and J ends lost 5 bases and 3 bases respectively, with 9 bases between them. The chain's CDR3 is CASSQGIGNTIYF. The CDR3 nucleotides are TGTGCCAGCAGTCAGGGCATTGGAAACACCATATATTTT. Full variable domain (remainder filled in from reference TRBV9 and TRBJ1-3): DSGVTQTPKHLITATGQRVTLRCSPRSGDLSVYWYQQSLDQGLQFLIQYYNGEERAKGNILERFSAQQFPDLHSELNLSSLELGDSALYFCASSQGIGNTIYFGEGSWLTVV.

The chain carries TRBV20-1 and TRBJ2-1; D uncertain. The V gene lost 3 bases and the J gene lost 6 bases, with 15 bases spanning the gap. The germline V gene has CDR1 DFQATT and CDR2 SNEGSKA (reference sequence). This CDR3 has 14 amino acids. The CDR3 protein is CSASSPFLVNEQFF. The CDR3 DNA is TGCAGTGCTAGTTCGCCGTTTTTAGTCAATGAGCAGTTCTTC.

The CDR3 nucleotides read TGTGCCAGCAGTCGAGGAGGGAGTAATGAAAAACTGTTTTTT. Protein sequence: CASSRGGSNEKLFF. The chain uses TRBV2 and TRBJ1-4; D unclear. Trimming took 5 bases from V and 4 from J, leaving 11 bases between them. The CDR3 is 14 amino acids. Germline V gene lookup returns CDR1 SNHLY and CDR2 FYNNEI.